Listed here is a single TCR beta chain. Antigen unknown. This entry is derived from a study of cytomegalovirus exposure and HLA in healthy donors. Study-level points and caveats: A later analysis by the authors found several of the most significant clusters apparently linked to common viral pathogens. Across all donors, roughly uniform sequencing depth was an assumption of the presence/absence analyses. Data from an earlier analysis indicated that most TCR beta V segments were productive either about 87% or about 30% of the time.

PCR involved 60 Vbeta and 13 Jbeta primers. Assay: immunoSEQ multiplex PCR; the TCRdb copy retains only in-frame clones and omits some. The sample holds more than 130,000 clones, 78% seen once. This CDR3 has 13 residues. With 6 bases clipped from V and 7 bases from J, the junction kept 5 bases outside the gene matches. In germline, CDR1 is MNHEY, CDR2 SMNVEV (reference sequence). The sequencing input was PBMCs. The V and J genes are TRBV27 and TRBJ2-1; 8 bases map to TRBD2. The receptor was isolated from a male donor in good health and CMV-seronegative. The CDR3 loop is CASRGTRLNEQFF. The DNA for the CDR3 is TGTGCCAGCAGGGGGACTAGATTGAATGAGCAGTTCTTC.